The clone carrying this T cell receptor beta chain is medium-sized (0.01 to 0.1%) in the sample. Assay: immunoSEQ multiplex PCR; the TCRdb copy retains only in-frame clones and omits some. The sample records some 48,000 clones, approximately 95% being singletons. These data originate in a study of T cell changes during pregnancy in multiple sclerosis. V was trimmed by 6 bases and J by 1 base, leaving 6 bases between them. Germline CDR1 is MGHRA and CDR2 is YSYEKL. The CDR3 has 12 amino acids. The chain couples TRBV4-1 to TRBJ1-1; no reliable D call. The sequencing used CD8+ T cells from peripheral blood mononuclear cells, collected in the first trimester of pregnancy. This receptor was obtained from a female donor with multiple sclerosis, enrolled in a pregnancy study. The CDR3 region is CASRLGNTEAFF. CDR3 DNA sequence: TGCGCCAGCAGACTAGGGAACACTGAAGCTTTCTTT.